This T cell receptor beta chain derives from a study of identical twins. MiXCR was run by TCRdb on the 5' RACE reads, yielding one entry per CDR3 protein. Altogether 260,000 or so distinct CDR3 sequences are present, around 7.6% being singletons, with the ten largest covering more than 5%. Study conclusions and caveats: Beta clonotypes that were abundant in cord blood contained fewer insertions, a pattern absent from memory repertoires.

The donor group consisted entirely of healthy Caucasians. The table lists this clonotype with a few counts. What it recognizes is unknown. The germline V gene has CDR1 SGHVS and CDR2 FQNEAQ. CDR3 size: 15 residues. Trimming stripped 4 bases from V and 6 bases from J, with 18 bases between. The same sample was also used in a study of yellow fever vaccine responses in identical twins. That work contributes: In identical twins, vaccine T cell responses appeared partly shared and partly individual.

The sample comprised CD8+ T cells sorted from blood. This TCR was recovered from a woman aged 18-30 years in good health. The rearrangement links TRBV7-8 to TRBJ1-2, with D tentatively TRBD1 (6 bases). The DNA for the CDR3 is TGTGCCAGCAGCTCCAGGGGCCGCATTCAGGATGGCTACACCTTC. The encoded protein is CASSSRGRIQDGYTF. Full variable domain (outside the CDR3, taken from reference TRBV7-8 and TRBJ1-2): GAGVSQSPRYKVAKRGQDVALRCDPISGHVSLFWYQQALGQGPEFLTYFQNEAQLDKSGLPSDRFFAERPEGSVSTLKIQRTQQEDSAVYLCASSSRGRIQDGYTFGSGTRLTVV.